The next 28 T cell receptor beta chains were all read from a single sample in a study of shared clonotypes between healthy human individuals. Sequenced by immunoSEQ multiplex PCR; TCRdb stores in-frame clones only, minus some. Of about 1 million clones listed, around 82% were seen once; the top ten hold under 0.6%. Sequenced: memory CD4+ T cells from PBMCs. Subset given: CD45RA-negative fraction. Receptors originate from a man between 18 and 29 years old in good health. Some clones in this sample may be carry-over from other donors' samples.

V and J are TRBV5-6 and TRBJ2-7; the match to TRBD1 covers 11 bases. This CDR3 region has 16 residues. Per the germline V gene, CDR1 is SGHDT and CDR2 is YYEEEE. V dropped 4 bases and J dropped 0; count of bases not matched to a gene: 6. The CDR3 DNA reads TGTGCCAGCAGCCATGCCGGGACAGGGGGCTCCTACGAGCAGTACTTC. Its protein product is CASSHAGTGGSYEQYF. The variable domain in full, with the rest retrieved from reference TRBV5-6 and TRBJ2-7, is DAGVTQSPTHLIKTRGQQVTLRCSPKSGHDTVSWYQQALGQGPQFIFQYYEEEERQRGNFPDRFSGHQFPNYSSELNVNALLLGDSALYLCASSHAGTGGSYEQYFGPGTRLTVT.

CDR3 residues: CASSLEGIGRTEAFF. As DNA, the CDR3 is TGCGCCAGCAGCTTGGAAGGTATTGGAAGAACTGAAGCTTTCTTT. The V and J genes are TRBV5-1 and TRBJ1-1, with D unclear. The germline V gene has CDR1 SGHRS and CDR2 YFSETQ. V shed 0 bases and J shed 5 bases, with 14 bases lying between them. The CDR3 is 15 residues long.

The chain combines TRBV6-6 with TRBJ2-2; the D is unclear. Trimming stripped 4 bases from V and 6 bases from J, with 12 bases between. This CDR3 has 14 residues. Germline loops: CDR1 MNHNY, CDR2 SVGAGI (reference sequence). In nucleotides, the CDR3 is TGTGCCAGCAGTTCAGATTGGTTTGCCGGGGAGCTGTTTTTT. Its translation is CASSSDWFAGELFF.

The chain is built from TRBV7-9 and TRBJ1-2; D not certain. The CDR3 loop spans 13 amino acids. V lost 5 bases and J 5 bases, leaving 12 bases between the germline ends. Germline CDR1 SEHNR, CDR2 FQNEAQ (reference sequence). The CDR3: CASSRRTGYGYTF. The CDR3 nucleotides read TGTGCCAGCAGCCGAAGGACGGGGTATGGCTACACCTTC. Full variable domain (outside the CDR3, taken from reference TRBV7-9 and TRBJ1-2): DTGVSQNPRHKITKRGQNVTFRCDPISEHNRLYWYRQTLGQGPEFLTYFQNEAQLEKSRLLSDRFSAERPKGSFSTLEIQRTEQGDSAMYLCASSRRTGYGYTFGSGTRLTVV.

This chain uses TRBV7-9 with TRBJ1-2; D gene unclear. CDR3 length: 15 residues. The ends were cut back, 2 bases at V and 1 base at J, with 11 bases in the middle. Germline V CDR1 and CDR2: SEHNR, FQNEAQ (reference sequence). The CDR3 loop reads CASSLLAARNYGYTF. DNA of the CDR3: TGTGCCAGCAGCTTACTAGCCGCCCGTAACTATGGCTACACCTTC.

This clone was seen just once. The J gene is TRBJ2-7, the V gene TRBV6-6; perhaps TRBD2 as D (5 bases). This CDR3 has 12 residues. Deletions cut 4 bases from V and 3 bases from J, with 7 bases between. The V gene's germline CDR1 is MNHNY and CDR2 SVGAGI (reference sequence). The CDR3 is CASSSRGYEQYF. In nucleotides, the CDR3 is TGTGCCAGCAGTTCTCGGGGCTACGAGCAGTACTTC.

This clone was picked up one time. The identical CDR3 is also encoded by other nucleotide sequences in the sample. CDR3 DNA: TGTGCCAGCAGCTTAGGGGTCAGGGAGGCTCAGCCCCAGCATTTT. It is translated as CASSLGVREAQPQHF. V usage is TRBV7-2 and J usage is TRBJ1-5, with a possible D match to TRBD1 (5 bases). From germline, CDR1 is SGHTA and CDR2 FQGNSA. The CDR3 has 15 amino acids. V gave up 1 base and J gave up 6 bases, with 13 bases separating them.

This chain joins TRBV5-1 and TRBJ2-2, with D possibly matching TRBD1 (5 bases). Germline CDR1 reads SGHRS; CDR2 reads YFSETQ. This CDR3 comprises 14 residues. Between the trimmed V and J ends, which lost 0 bases and 7 bases, there was a span of 10 bases. CDR3 DNA sequence: TGCGCCAGCAGCTTGGAGCAGGGTCACGGGGAGCTGTTTTTT. Amino acid sequence: CASSLEQGHGELFF.

The genes are TRBV7-3 and TRBJ2-7, with D perhaps matching TRBD2 (6 bases). Germline CDR1 reads SGHTA; CDR2 reads FQGTGA. The CDR3 is 13 residues long. V dropped 2 bases and J dropped 3 bases, with 8 bases sitting between them. The CDR3 sequence is CASSLAGNYEQYF. The CDR3 DNA sequence: TGTGCCAGCAGCTTAGCGGGGAACTACGAGCAGTACTTC.

The chain recombines TRBV15 with TRBJ2-7; TRBD2 might be the D (6 bases). The CDR3 totals 15 residues. V was pared by 0 bases and J by 3 bases, with 12 bases between. Germline assignment: CDR1 LNHNV and CDR2 YYDKDF (reference sequence). The CDR3 coding sequence is TGTGCCACCAGCAGAGATCCGGGACTGCTCTACGAGCAGTACTTC. Translated, it gives CATSRDPGLLYEQYF.

The V call is TRBV6-5, the J call TRBJ2-6, with a tentative D call TRBD1 (5 bases). The CDR3 is 15 amino acids. The germline CDR1 and CDR2 sequences are MNHEY and SVGAGI. V was cut by 6 bases and J by 2 bases, with 11 bases left in between. The CDR3 nucleotides read TGTGCCAGCAGGTTACAGGCGGCTGGGGCCAACGTCCTGACTTTC. Encoded protein: CASRLQAAGANVLTF.

The rearrangement joins TRBV27 to TRBJ2-7; D might be TRBD1 (5 bases). The CDR3 contains 13 residues. CDR1 is MNHEY and CDR2 is SMNVEV in the germline V gene (reference sequence). V was clipped by 2 bases and J by 6 bases, with 11 bases between them. The chain's CDR3 is CASSLQGTAEQYF. The CDR3, as DNA: TGTGCCAGCAGTTTACAGGGAACGGCCGAGCAGTACTTC.

The V call is TRBV10-3, the J call TRBJ1-1; D is possibly TRBD1 (5 bases). Germline assignment: CDR1 ENHRY and CDR2 SYGVKD. This CDR3 is 12 amino acids long. Trimming stripped 10 bases from V and 8 bases from J, with 17 bases between. CDR3 nucleotide sequence: TGTGCCACAGGGACCGCGCGCGGCGAAGCTTTCTTT. Its protein product is CATGTARGEAFF.

This rearrangement joins TRBV19 to TRBJ2-5, with D possibly being TRBD1 or TRBD2 (5 bases each). V lost 1 base, J lost 4 bases, and 13 bases lay in between. The CDR3 is 15 residues long. Germline lookup yields CDR1 LNHDA and CDR2 SQIVND (reference sequence). The CDR3 sequence is CASSIGGRGRETQYF. CDR3 in DNA: TGTGCCAGTAGTATAGGGGGACGGGGCAGAGAGACCCAGTACTTC.

This chain connects TRBV9 to TRBJ2-1; TRBD2 might be the D (5 bases). The CDR3 has 15 residues. Trimming removed 4 bases from V and 1 base from J, with 12 bases in between. The germline CDR1 and CDR2 sequences are SGDLS and YYNGEE. The CDR3 region is CASSIRTDSYNEQFF. The DNA of the CDR3 is TGTGCCAGCAGCATCCGGACTGATTCCTACAATGAGCAGTTCTTC.

This clone was recorded once. Other nucleotide sequences in the sample specify the same CDR3. This chain joins TRBV19 and TRBJ2-7; 11 bases are shared with TRBD2. Trimming took 6 bases from V and 0 from J; bases not matched to a gene: 4. CDR1 is LNHDA, CDR2 SQIVND, per germline (reference sequence). CDR3 length: 15 residues. The CDR3 bases are TGTGCCAGTAGCCGAACTAGCGGGAGCTCCTACGAGCAGTACTTC. Its translation: CASSRTSGSSYEQYF.

The chain uses TRBV2 and TRBJ1-6, with D perhaps TRBD1 (6 bases). Trimming stripped 6 bases from V and 10 bases from J, with 10 bases between. The CDR3 consists of 12 residues. Looked up from germline, CDR1 is SNHLY and CDR2 is FYNNEI. The CDR3 loop is CASSGGRSPLHF. The CDR3 region has the DNA TGTGCCAGCAGCGGGGGCAGGTCACCCCTCCACTTT.

In regard to this clone: The same CDR3 arises from other DNA sequences in this sample as well. The chain carries TRBV5-1 and TRBJ2-2; no clear D. CDR1 and CDR2 from the germline V gene are SGHRS and YFSETQ. V was cut by 2 bases and J by 6 bases, with 8 bases left in between. CDR3 length: 13 residues. CDR3 DNA sequence: TGCGCCAGCAGCTTAGTAGGGTCCGGGGAGCTGTTTTTT. This translates into CASSLVGSGELFF.

This clone has more than one count but fewer than ten. V is TRBV18 and J is TRBJ2-5; D tentatively fits TRBD1 or TRBD2 (5 bases each). CDR1 and CDR2 (germline): KGHSH, LQKENI. The CDR3 contains 15 residues. V was cut by 4 bases and J by 10 bases, with 22 bases left in between. DNA of the CDR3: TGTGCCAGCTCACTTACCGGGACCCCTTGGGTGGACCAGTACTTC. This gives the protein CASSLTGTPWVDQYF.

CDR3 in DNA: TGTGCCAGCAGCTTAGCACGAGGATCACCCCTCCACTTT. Protein product: CASSLARGSPLHF. V and J are TRBV7-2 and TRBJ1-6; D is undetermined. Trimming removed 0 bases from V and 10 bases from J, with 7 bases in between. From germline, CDR1 is SGHTA and CDR2 FQGNSA. This CDR3 spans 13 amino acids. Full variable domain (outside the CDR3, taken from reference TRBV7-2 and TRBJ1-6): GAGVSQSPSNKVTEKGKDVELRCDPISGHTALYWYRQSLGQGLEFLIYFQGNSAPDKSGLPSDRFSAERTGGSVSTLTIQRTQQEDSAVYLCASSLARGSPLHFGNGTRLTVT.

V and J are TRBV30 and TRBJ2-5; TRBD1 agrees at 7 bases. Germline CDR1 GTSNPN, CDR2 SVGIG (reference sequence). V lost 4 bases and J lost 5; bases outside the gene matches: 4. The CDR3 has 12 amino acids. Here the CDR3 reads CAWNRGWETQYF. The CDR3 DNA follows: TGTGCCTGGAACAGGGGATGGGAGACCCAGTACTTC.

The genes are TRBV6-1 and TRBJ1-5; tentatively, D is TRBD1 (6 bases). V dropped 2 bases and J dropped 5 bases, with 13 bases sitting between them. Germline V gene sequence: CDR1 MNHNS, CDR2 SASEGT. This CDR3 has 15 amino acids. As DNA, the CDR3 is TGTGCCAGCAGTGAATGGGGGGCGGAGGATCAGCCCCAGCATTTT. Its translation: CASSEWGAEDQPQHF.

The chain couples TRBV6-6 to TRBJ2-1; D is ambiguous. Germline CDR1 is MNHNY and CDR2 is SVGAGI (reference sequence). The CDR3 runs to 11 residues. Deletions cut 2 bases from V and 7 bases from J, with 3 bases between. CDR3 bases: TGTGCCAGCAGTTACGGGAATGAGCAGTTCTTC. Translated, it gives CASSYGNEQFF.

This clone was counted between two and nine times. The sample carries other DNA sequences with the same CDR3. V usage is TRBV6-1 and J usage is TRBJ2-1; 8 nucleotides line up with TRBD1. V was clipped by 3 bases and J by 9 bases; unmatched bases: 10. Germline V gene lookup returns CDR1 MNHNS and CDR2 SASEGT. The CDR3 consists of 15 residues. The CDR3 protein is CASSELGQGAGEQFF. Written as DNA, the CDR3 is TGTGCCAGCAGTGAGCTGGGGCAGGGGGCGGGTGAGCAGTTCTTC.

This chain connects TRBV5-1 to TRBJ1-1; D gene unclear. The CDR3 spans 13 residues. The germline CDR1 and CDR2 sequences are SGHRS and YFSETQ. The ends were cut back, 2 bases at V and 1 base at J, with 6 bases in the middle. The CDR3 bases are TGCGCCAGCAGCTTCTTACCGAACACTGAAGCTTTCTTT. Its protein is CASSFLPNTEAFF.

This clone occurred a few times. At the DNA level, this CDR3 is encoded by other sequences in the same sample as well. The V call is TRBV2, the J call TRBJ2-1, with 10 nucleotides matching TRBD2. J lost 6 bases, V lost 6 bases, and 5 bases had no gene match. CDR1 and CDR2 (germline): SNHLY, FYNNEI. This CDR3 spans 14 amino acids. The CDR3 nucleotides read TGTGCCAGCAGGGAGCGGGAGGGTGGCAATGAGCAGTTCTTC. This translates into CASREREGGNEQFF.

J is TRBJ2-7 and V is TRBV7-7; 7 bases align to TRBD1. Germline lookup yields CDR1 SSHAT and CDR2 FNYEAQ (reference sequence). The CDR3 runs 17 residues. V lost 3 bases and J lost 4; bases outside the gene matches: 15. The CDR3 bases are TGTGCCAGCAGCTTGTGGGACAGCGAATACTTAAGATACGAGCAGTACTTC. It codes for CASSLWDSEYLRYEQYF.

The chain joins TRBV7-3 to TRBJ2-7, with D uncertain. This CDR3 has 13 amino acids. Per germline, CDR1 SGHTA and CDR2 FQGTGA. V was pared by 1 base and J by 3 bases, with 7 bases between. The DNA of the CDR3 is TGTGCCAGCAGCTTAAACGTCGACTACGAGCAGTACTTC. Its translation: CASSLNVDYEQYF.